The clone carrying this T cell receptor beta chain was counted many times. Its specificity is not known. The CDR3 covers 18 residues. Trimming stripped 2 bases from V and 11 bases from J, with 28 bases between. Germline CDR1 SGHTA, CDR2 FQGNSA. This specimen comes from a study of T cell repertoires in cytomegalovirus infection. TCRdb reprocessed the reads via MiXCR and lists one record per CDR3 protein. The table includes around 69,000 distinct CDR3 sequences, approximately 20% detected once. The sequenced sample was CD8+ T cells from cultured PBMCs, obtained from culture after CMV antigen stimulation. The TCR was taken from a human donor in good health (CMV status not recorded). Some clones in this sample may be carry-over from other donors' samples. V gene TRBV7-2 combines with J gene TRBJ1-5; D unresolved. The CDR3 nucleotides read TGTGCCAGCAGCTTATTGGGCCAGGTGGGCGGTGGTGGTGGGGCCCAGCATTTT. The encoded protein is CASSLLGQVGGGGGAQHF.